This record covers a single T cell receptor beta chain. Its cognate antigen has yet to be identified. Base quality data are lacking; no much larger clone is found one base away. Its CDR3 holds 13 amino acids, cysteine through phenylalanine. The kept DNA is CDR3 alone, 39 bases in frame from the first base. V and J lose 1 base and 5 bases, and a span of 8 bases separates them. The germline V gene (reference sequence) specifies LNHDA as CDR1 and SQIVND as CDR2. The CDR3 regions of human TCRbeta chains were subjected to immunosequencing. On the study's bioinformatics: Repertoire TCRs were checked for matches against a reference library of SARS-CoV-2-specific TCRs that had been generated using the MIRA antigen-specificity platform. Breadth meant the fraction of unique TCRs that were SARS-CoV-2-associated, whereas depth meant the fraction of total T cells that were SARS-CoV-2-associated. Using the MIRA data, each spike-specific TCR was assigned both to the spike region to which the TCR was reactive and to a CD4 or CD8 class. Log10-transformed breadth and depth values were compared by one-way ANOVA with Sidak's multiple comparisons tests. TCRdb took over this immuneACCESS table, retaining in-frame rearrangements with V and J assigned. Such tables are incomplete; in checked studies, under half of the missing clones stem from an unresolved V gene, and the remainder is unexplained. V and J calls and clone size are given by that table; D and trimming were obtained from the DNA. This sample has tens of thousands of clones in its table, and under 95% of those were observed once. The leading ten clones occupy around 5.5% of the sample.

This specimen's time point label, interpreted: baseline before first vaccination. In light of the paper, this sample's treatment or condition label describes: meningococcal conjugate vaccine given as trial control. Samples from vaccinated people were obtained from the UK trials COV001 and COV002, which included a single-blind randomized controlled phase 2/3 trial of AZD1222 (ChAdOx1 nCoV-19) in healthy adults. Trial participant PBMC samples were collected at day 0 and day 28 after the second dose for TCRbeta chain sequencing. The record originates from a study of T cell responses to AZD1222 COVID-19 vaccine (dated by TCRdb to the early 2020s). With regard to the full study: TCR sequencing was performed for approximately 240 trial participants, of whom approximately 200 were given two doses of AZD1222 and around 25 were given two doses of MenACWY control vaccine. Enrollment into the trials was organized by age into subgroups of 18-55, 56-69 and 70-plus years, and those subgroups contained roughly 140, 27 and 60 TCR-sequenced participants, respectively.

General conclusions and limits of the study: Epitopes outside the regions mutated in the B.1.351 and B.1.1.7 variants were reportedly recognized by nearly half of the unique spike-specific TCRs. Spike-specific TCR breadth and depth rose significantly after two AZD1222 doses compared with day 0 and with MenACWY recipients. The vaccine-associated CD4 TCRs covered the entire spike protein, and the dominant responses fell in regions 160-218 and 743-854. Only a handful of AZD1222 recipients were SARS-CoV-2 seropositive at baseline, limiting conclusions about previously exposed vaccinees. Because no day 14 peak-response samples were available, repertoires were characterized only after the peak T cell response. In the small 56-69-year group, the increase in depth fell short of significance, most likely because of low power. Participants were mostly white British and included more females than males, and it was suggested by the authors that clonal diversity may have been underestimated.

The clonotype originates from an adult in good health. The sequence is built from TRBV19 and TRBJ2-5, with the D segment identity uncertain. The source material was peripheral blood, sampled on day 0 of MenACWY control vaccination. CDR3 sequence: CASSIAGSETQYF. The DNA is TGTGCCAGTAGTATAGCAGGCTCCGAGACCCAGTACTTC.